The next 20 T cell receptor beta chains were all read from a single sample in a study of T cells after yellow fever vaccination. TCRdb used MiXCR to reprocess the 5' RACE reads, holding one entry per CDR3 protein. This repertoire shows 300,000 or so distinct CDR3 sequences, 8.7% found once; its top ten account for 3% to 4%. The material sequenced was CD4+ T cells sorted from PBMCs, taken 5 days after the yellow fever booster vaccination. Receptor source: a man between 18 and 35 years old who received the YFV17D yellow fever vaccine.

The chain recombines TRBV5-1 with TRBJ1-3, with D perhaps TRBD1 (6 bases). CDR1 is SGHRS and CDR2 is YFSETQ in the germline V gene. The CDR3 is made up of 15 amino acids. V gave up 4 bases and J gave up 3 bases, with 14 bases separating them. This CDR3 is CASSEQGVGGNTIYF. In nucleotides, the CDR3 is TGCGCCAGCAGCGAACAGGGTGTAGGTGGAAACACCATATATTTT.

This rearrangement joins TRBV10-2 to TRBJ2-5; 10 positions match TRBD2. The CDR3 has 15 amino acids. J was trimmed by 1 base and V by 6 bases; bases with no gene match: 5. Germline CDR1 and CDR2: WSHSY and SAAADI. The CDR3 nucleotides are TGCGCCAGCAGGTCCCTAGCGGGGGCCCAAGAGACCCAGTACTTC. It codes for CASRSLAGAQETQYF.

V gene TRBV5-1 combines with J gene TRBJ2-1, with 7 bases matching TRBD1. J lost 3 bases, V lost 4 bases, and 10 bases had no gene match. Per the germline V gene, CDR1 is SGHRS and CDR2 is YFSETQ. This CDR3 has 16 amino acids. For the CDR3, the DNA is TGCGCCAGCAGCGTGCTACCCGGGACAGTCTACAATGAGCAGTTCTTC. As protein: CASSVLPGTVYNEQFF.

The genes are TRBV6-5 and TRBJ1-4; no clear D. The CDR3 spans 13 residues. Germline V gene data show CDR1 as MNHEY and CDR2 as SVGAGI. V was shortened by 6 bases and J by 5 bases, with 10 bases between the two germline ends. The CDR3 region is CASSHGVNEKLFF. CDR3 DNA sequence: TGTGCCAGCAGCCACGGAGTCAATGAAAAACTGTTTTTT.

This clonotype has at least ten counts. V usage is TRBV5-1 and J usage is TRBJ2-3; the match to TRBD2 covers 12 bases. The CDR3 is made up of 16 amino acids. J gave up 5 bases and V 1 base, and 5 bases lay outside the gene matches. Looked up from germline, CDR1 is SGHRS and CDR2 is YFSETQ. The CDR3 region is CASSLKLAGGGDTQYF. Written as DNA, the CDR3 is TGCGCCAGCAGCTTGAAACTAGCGGGGGGTGGAGATACGCAGTATTTT.

There are a few counts of this clonotype. CDR3 loop: CAISVDRLAGGNEQFF. Written as DNA, the CDR3 is TGTGCCATCAGTGTAGATAGACTAGCGGGGGGCAATGAGCAGTTCTTC. V usage is TRBV10-3 and J usage is TRBJ2-1, with 13 bases fitting TRBD2. This CDR3 is 16 amino acids long. Looked up from germline, CDR1 is ENHRY and CDR2 is SYGVKD. V dropped 4 bases and J dropped 6; count of bases not matched to a gene: 6.

The V gene is TRBV20-1, the J gene TRBJ1-4; TRBD1 matches at 7 bases. The germline V gene has CDR1 DFQATT and CDR2 SNEGSKA (reference sequence). The ends lost 6 bases at V and 8 bases at J; junction bases unmatched: 12. This CDR3 contains 14 residues. The CDR3 region is CSAPQQGPGEKLFF. The CDR3, as DNA: TGCAGTGCGCCTCAACAGGGGCCAGGGGAAAAACTGTTTTTT.

This clonotype was observed many times. The chain combines TRBV29-1 with TRBJ2-5, with a tentative D call TRBD2 (5 bases). CDR3 length equals 13 residues. Germline CDR1 and CDR2: SQVTM and ANQGSEA. V was cut by 5 bases and J by 5 bases, with 15 bases left in between. CDR3: CSVREGVVETQYF. DNA of the CDR3: TGCAGCGTTAGAGAGGGCGTAGTGGAGACCCAGTACTTC.

This clonotype appeared a few times. The rearrangement uses TRBV4-1 and TRBJ2-1, with D perhaps being TRBD1 or TRBD2 (5 bases each). Deletions cut 0 bases from V and 1 base from J, with 13 bases between. The V gene's germline CDR1 is MGHRA and CDR2 YSYEKL. The CDR3 runs 17 residues. CDR3 nucleotides: TGCGCCAGCAGCCAAGAGGCAGGGACGAGGTCCTACAATGAGCAGTTCTTC. As protein: CASSQEAGTRSYNEQFF.

This clonotype turned up a few times. The chain has TRBV7-3 and TRBJ1-1; D remains ambiguous. Germline CDR1 and CDR2: SGHTA and FQGTGA. V was shortened by 5 bases and J by 2 bases, with 12 bases between the two germline ends. The CDR3 runs to 14 residues. CDR3 sequence reads: CASSDGPQNTEAFF. CDR3 DNA sequence: TGTGCCAGCAGCGACGGACCGCAAAACACTGAAGCTTTCTTT.

This clonotype has ten or more counts. V gene TRBV30 combines with J gene TRBJ1-1; TRBD1 is a possible D gene (6 bases). Germline loops: CDR1 GTSNPN, CDR2 SVGIG (reference sequence). The CDR3 has 14 residues. V lost 0 bases and J 0 bases, leaving 8 bases between the germline ends. The CDR3 loop is CAWSVQGLNTEAFF. CDR3 nucleotides: TGTGCCTGGAGTGTACAGGGTCTGAACACTGAAGCTTTCTTT.

This clonotype was found a few times. CDR3 sequence: CASSLNRDRYEQYF. Written as DNA, the CDR3 is TGTGCCAGCAGCTTAAACAGGGATCGGTACGAGCAGTACTTC. V is TRBV7-2 and J is TRBJ2-7; possible D gene TRBD1, 6 bases. The ends were cut back, 2 bases at V and 4 bases at J, with 12 bases in the middle. Germline assignment: CDR1 SGHTA and CDR2 FQGNSA. The length of the CDR3 is 14 residues.

This clonotype was counted many times. V gene TRBV4-3 combines with J gene TRBJ2-1; 13 bases are shared with TRBD2. The CDR3 is 15 residues long. V was pared by 4 bases and J by 8 bases, with 5 bases of the junction left unmatched. From germline, CDR1 is LGHNA and CDR2 YSLEER. The CDR3 loop is CASSPRLAGGDEQFF. The CDR3 bases are TGCGCCAGCAGCCCCCGACTAGCGGGGGGTGATGAGCAGTTCTTC.

In this sample, this clonotype turned up a few times. V gene TRBV20-1 combines with J gene TRBJ2-5; TRBD2 matches at 11 bases. V lost 3 bases, J lost 8 bases, and 14 bases stayed unmatched. The CDR3 loop spans 16 amino acids. Germline lookup yields CDR1 DFQATT and CDR2 SNEGSKA (reference sequence). CDR3 sequence: CSASRLAGIRDVTQYF. In nucleotides, the CDR3 is TGCAGTGCTAGCAGACTAGCGGGAATAAGAGACGTAACCCAGTACTTC.

This clonotype was seen a handful of times. This chain's CDR3 is CASSQVFADTQYF. CDR3 bases: TGCGCCAGCAGCCAAGTGTTCGCAGATACGCAGTATTTT. The V and J genes are TRBV4-3 and TRBJ2-3; no clear D. The CDR3 totals 13 residues. V was clipped by 1 base and J by 4 bases, with 6 bases between them. Germline CDR1 reads LGHNA; CDR2 reads YSLEER.

The table lists this clonotype with many counts. The chain employs TRBV2 and TRBJ2-1; D possibly corresponds to TRBD1 (5 bases). The CDR3 runs 15 residues. V was pared by 1 base and J by 2 bases, with 9 bases between. In germline, CDR1 is SNHLY, CDR2 FYNNEI. The CDR3, as DNA: TGTGCCAGCAGTGAAGAGGCAGGGACCTACAATGAGCAGTTCTTC. Amino acids: CASSEEAGTYNEQFF.

Notes on this clonotype: A much larger clone is a single base away; this may be a read error. The J gene is TRBJ1-5, the V gene TRBV10-3, with D unresolved. Trimming stripped 0 bases from V and 6 bases from J, with 3 bases between. CDR1 and CDR2 from the germline V gene are ENHRY and SYGVKD. The CDR3 is made up of 12 amino acids. DNA for the CDR3: TGTGCCATCAGTGAGTCGACTCAGCCCCAGCATTTT. Its protein product is CAISESTQPQHF.

This clonotype was counted between two and nine times. The chain recombines TRBV28 with TRBJ1-1, with a tentative D call TRBD1 (6 bases). V was shortened by 7 bases and J by 8 bases, with 17 bases between the two germline ends. The V gene's germline CDR1 is MDHEN and CDR2 SYDVKM. The CDR3 has 13 amino acids. The CDR3 DNA is TGTGCCAGCACCCGATCGGGGGCCGGGGAAGCTTTCTTT. Its protein is CASTRSGAGEAFF.

The chain uses TRBV5-6 and TRBJ2-1, with no clear D. Trimming pared 5 bases from V and 7 bases from J, leaving 10 bases between. Germline values: CDR1 SGHDT, CDR2 YYEEEE. The CDR3 extends over 12 amino acids. The CDR3 DNA follows: TGTGCCAGCAGAGACCTTAGGAATGAGCAGTTCTTC. It translates to CASRDLRNEQFF.

This clonotype has only a few counts. The gene calls are TRBV7-8 and TRBJ2-7; unclear D gene. The V end lost 4 bases, the J end lost 2 bases, and 6 bases lay between the germline ends. From germline, CDR1 is SGHVS and CDR2 FQNEAQ. The CDR3 has 12 amino acids. CDR3 sequence reads: CASSSPTYEQYF. For the CDR3, the DNA is TGTGCCAGCAGCTCCCCCACCTACGAGCAGTACTTC. Looking up the rest from reference TRBV7-8 and TRBJ2-7 gives the full variable domain: GAGVSQSPRYKVAKRGQDVALRCDPISGHVSLFWYQQALGQGPEFLTYFQNEAQLDKSGLPSDRFFAERPEGSVSTLKIQRTQQEDSAVYLCASSSPTYEQYFGPGTRLTVT.